This T cell receptor (beta chain) was recorded in a study of early T cells in non-severe SARS-CoV-2 infection. Whole-study context: The study sequenced bulk RNA from unsorted whole blood, with chains unpaired.

This clonotype was seen more than once but under ten times. Individual cDNA molecules were tagged with unique molecular identifiers. TCRdb used MiXCR to reprocess the 5' RACE reads, holding one entry per CDR3 protein. The sample shows around 70,000 distinct CDR3 sequences, around 15% of them seen only once. The CDR3 sequence is 16 residues long. Trimming removed 0 bases at V and 6 bases at J, with 15 bases between. Germline V gene lookup returns CDR1 LGHNA and CDR2 YNFKEQ. V gene TRBV4-2 combines with J gene TRBJ1-5; possibly TRBD1 for D (5 bases). The clonotype comes from an adult who was a healthcare worker with PCR-confirmed SARS-CoV-2 infection or an uninfected control (not recorded which). Sequencing was carried out using whole blood. For the CDR3, the DNA is TGTGCCAGCAGCCAAGATGGGGGGGGAGCAGGTCAGCCCCAGCATTTT. Protein product: CASSQDGGGAGQPQHF.